What follows is one T cell receptor (beta chain) and its context. At the survey level, the v3.0 immunoSEQ assay was run. Profiled with immunoSEQ multiplex PCR; TCRdb holds only in-frame clones, not every one. The repertoire consists of about 16,000 clones, with approximately 81% occurring once and the leading ten covering roughly 5%. The record originates from a study of long-term antiretroviral therapy in people with HIV. With 5 bases clipped from V and 2 bases from J, the junction kept 12 bases outside the gene matches. CDR1 is SGHTA, CDR2 FQGNSA, per germline. This CDR3 has 17 amino acids. This sample comprised unsorted PBMCs, obtained 0.5 years after starting antiretroviral therapy. This clonotype originated in a woman aged 40 to 50 with HIV. The J gene is TRBJ2-3, the V gene TRBV7-2; 8 nucleotides line up with TRBD2. The CDR3 spells CASSPVGGRGVTDTQYF. CDR3 DNA sequence: TGTGCCAGCAGCCCGGTGGGAGGGCGGGGGGTCACAGATACGCAGTATTTT.